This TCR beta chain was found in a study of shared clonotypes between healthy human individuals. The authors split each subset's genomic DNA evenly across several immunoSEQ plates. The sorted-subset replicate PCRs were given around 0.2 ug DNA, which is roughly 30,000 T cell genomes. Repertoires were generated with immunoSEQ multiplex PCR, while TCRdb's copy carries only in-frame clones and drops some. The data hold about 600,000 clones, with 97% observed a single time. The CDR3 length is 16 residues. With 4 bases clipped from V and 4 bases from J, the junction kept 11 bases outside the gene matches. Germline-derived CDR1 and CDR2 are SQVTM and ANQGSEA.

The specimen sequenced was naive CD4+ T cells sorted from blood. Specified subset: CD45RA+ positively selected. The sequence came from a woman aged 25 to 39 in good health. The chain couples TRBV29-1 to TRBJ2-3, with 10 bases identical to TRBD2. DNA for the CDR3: TGCAGCGTTGGTAGTGTGGCTAGCGGGAGCTCAGATACGCAGTATTTT. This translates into CSVGSVASGSSDTQYF.